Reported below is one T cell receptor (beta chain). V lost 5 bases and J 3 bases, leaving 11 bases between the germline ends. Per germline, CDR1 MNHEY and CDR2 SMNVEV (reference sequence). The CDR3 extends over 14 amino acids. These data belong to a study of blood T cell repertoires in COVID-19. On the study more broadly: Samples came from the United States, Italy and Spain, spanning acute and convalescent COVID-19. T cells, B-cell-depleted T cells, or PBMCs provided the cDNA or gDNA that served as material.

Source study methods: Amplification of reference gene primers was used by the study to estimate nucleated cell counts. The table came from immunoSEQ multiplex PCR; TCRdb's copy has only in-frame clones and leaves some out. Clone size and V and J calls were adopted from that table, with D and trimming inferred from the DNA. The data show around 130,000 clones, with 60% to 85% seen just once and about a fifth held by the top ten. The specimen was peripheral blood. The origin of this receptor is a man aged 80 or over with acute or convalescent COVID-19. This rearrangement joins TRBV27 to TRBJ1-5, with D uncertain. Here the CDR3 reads CASSPRGSNQPQHF. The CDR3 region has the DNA TGTGCCAGCAGTCCCCGCGGGTCCAATCAGCCCCAGCATTTT.